The 30 T cell receptor beta chains presented below share a single source sample, sequenced in a study of blood T cell repertoires in COVID-19. Assay used: immunoSEQ multiplex PCR; TCRdb lists only in-frame clones, some missing. Among approximately 230,000 clones listed, about 87% were seen once. The sample was peripheral blood. Source of these receptors: a woman aged 25 to 45 with COVID-19, enrolled during active disease.

The rearrangement joins TRBV24-1 to TRBJ2-3; the D gene is possibly TRBD2 (6 bases). Germline loops: CDR1 KGHDR, CDR2 SFDVKD. Trimming pared 1 base from V and 5 bases from J, leaving 15 bases between. The CDR3 loop spans 16 amino acids. The CDR3 DNA reads as TGTGCCACCAGTGATTTAGGCGGGACCACAGTAGATACGCAGTATTTT. Protein product: CATSDLGGTTVDTQYF.

The chain links TRBV7-2 to TRBJ2-2; D gene uncertain. Trimming stripped 5 bases from V and 1 base from J, with 23 bases between. The germline gives CDR1 SGHTA, CDR2 FQGNSA. The CDR3 is 19 residues long. CDR3 region: CASSQRTVRLYKNTGELFF. The CDR3 DNA reads as TGTGCCAGCAGCCAAAGAACTGTTAGACTCTACAAGAACACCGGGGAGCTGTTTTTT.

The CDR3 sequence: CASRKTDFPTDTQYF. DNA of the CDR3: TGTGCCAGCAGGAAGACAGATTTTCCCACAGATACGCAGTATTTT. The J gene is TRBJ2-3, the V gene TRBV6-5, with a weak D call TRBD1 (5 bases). The germline V gene has CDR1 MNHEY and CDR2 SVGAGI. The V gene lost 6 bases and the J gene lost 2 bases, with 15 bases spanning the gap. This CDR3 comprises 15 residues.

This clone has only a few counts. The gene calls are TRBV10-3 and TRBJ1-2, with 9 bases aligning to TRBD1. Germline CDR1 ENHRY, CDR2 SYGVKD. The CDR3 totals 14 residues. Germline trimming cut 2 bases from V and 9 bases from J; bases unmatched to any gene: 7. In nucleotides, the CDR3 is TGTGCCATCAGTGAGAACAGGGACAGGGCCAGCTACACCTTC. It codes for CAISENRDRASYTF.

With respect to this clone: Germline and junction disagree at one end, which may indicate a read error. The chain links TRBV5-1 to TRBJ2-2; 11 positions agree with TRBD2. The length of the CDR3 is 17 residues. Looked up from germline, CDR1 is SGHRS and CDR2 is YFSETQ. CDR3 in DNA: TGCGCCAGCAGGTTGGGGACTAGCGGACCGAACACCGGGGAGCTGTTTTTT. Residues: CASRLGTSGPNTGELFF.

A few counts support this clone. The rearrangement links TRBV4-2 to TRBJ2-1; 10 bases are shared with TRBD2. The length of the CDR3 is 15 residues. After removal of 2 bases from V and 8 bases from J, the junction contained 6 bases not matched to a gene. Germline CDR1 reads LGHNA; CDR2 reads YNFKEQ. CDR3 sequence reads: CASSQSASGSHEQFF. The CDR3 region has the DNA TGTGCCAGCAGCCAATCGGCTAGCGGGAGCCATGAGCAGTTCTTC.

V gene TRBV28 combines with J gene TRBJ1-5; TRBD1 might be the D (6 bases). Trimming took off 6 bases at V and 1 base at J, with 16 bases between the two ends. The CDR3 covers 16 residues. Germline CDR1 reads MDHEN; CDR2 reads SYDVKM. In DNA, the CDR3 is TGTGCCAGCAGGGAAGAGGGGGGGCGAAGCAATCAGCCCCAGCATTTT. It specifies CASREEGGRSNQPQHF.

The rearrangement uses TRBV9 and TRBJ2-1, with 11 positions matching TRBD2. The CDR3 is 16 residues long. V shed 3 bases, J shed 2 bases, and the junction held 4 bases outside the gene matches. Germline CDR1 SGDLS, CDR2 YYNGEE. CDR3 coding DNA: TGTGCCAGCAGCGCGACTAGCGGGGTCCCCTACAATGAGCAGTTCTTC. Encoded protein: CASSATSGVPYNEQFF.

The chain couples TRBV27 to TRBJ2-7; 9 positions match TRBD2. This CDR3 contains 15 residues. The germline gives CDR1 MNHEY, CDR2 SMNVEV (reference sequence). V lost 4 bases, J lost 0 bases, and 4 bases stayed unmatched. CDR3 sequence: CASSSLAGPSYEQYF. The DNA for the CDR3 is TGTGCCAGCAGTTCGCTAGCGGGGCCCTCCTACGAGCAGTACTTC.

This chain uses TRBV28 with TRBJ2-7; D is possibly TRBD2 (5 bases). The CDR3 consists of 15 residues. Per germline, CDR1 MDHEN and CDR2 SYDVKM. V was trimmed by 4 bases and J by 1 base, leaving 14 bases between them. The CDR3 here is CASSSPGYQSYEQYF. CDR3 bases: TGTGCCAGCAGTTCACCGGGATATCAGTCCTACGAGCAGTACTTC.

This clone has only one observation. The chain employs TRBV19 and TRBJ2-1, with TRBD2 matching over 8 bases. V shed 11 bases and J 4 bases; nucleotides not matched to a gene: 13. The CDR3 sequence is 15 residues long. CDR1 is LNHDA and CDR2 is SQIVND in the germline V gene (reference sequence). The CDR3 DNA reads TGTGCCTCCGTGGAGCGGGGGCCTCATTACAATGAGCAGTTCTTC. This sequence encodes CASVERGPHYNEQFF. The full variable domain, in which reference TRBV19 and TRBJ2-1 provide the parts outside the CDR3, is DGGITQSPKYLFRKEGQNVTLSCEQNLNHDAMYWYRQDPGQGLRLIYYSQIVNDFQKGDIAEGYSVSREKKESFPLTVTSAQKNPTAFYLCASVERGPHYNEQFFGPGTRLTVL.

The J gene is TRBJ2-7, the V gene TRBV29-1; 8 bases match TRBD1. The J segment lost 4 bases and the V segment lost 8 bases, leaving 22 bases of the junction unmatched. CDR1 and CDR2 (germline): SQVTM, ANQGSEA. The CDR3 contains 17 residues. CDR3 sequence reads: CSSPRGGPTDRVYEQYF. In DNA form, the CDR3 reads TGCAGCTCCCCTAGAGGTGGCCCGACGGACAGGGTGTACGAGCAGTACTTC.

This clone was found many times. The chain links TRBV24-1 to TRBJ2-2, with D possibly being TRBD1 (5 bases). This CDR3 region has 19 residues. Looked up from germline, CDR1 is KGHDR and CDR2 is SFDVKD. V was clipped by 4 bases and J by 1 base, with 21 bases between them. As DNA, the CDR3 is TGTGCCACCAGTGACCGGTACACGCGGACATCCCTGAACACCGGGGAGCTGTTTTTT. Its translation: CATSDRYTRTSLNTGELFF.

V and J are TRBV18 and TRBJ1-3; D is unresolved. The germline V gene has CDR1 KGHSH and CDR2 LQKENI. The V and J ends lost 2 bases and 4 bases respectively, with 12 bases between them. The CDR3 spans 15 residues. DNA for the CDR3: TGTGCCAGCTCACCAGAGGGAGCAGGCGGAAACACCATATATTTT. Translating gives CASSPEGAGGNTIYF.

This chain connects TRBV7-9 to TRBJ1-1; TRBD1 matches 9 bases. Looked up from germline, CDR1 is SEHNR and CDR2 is FQNEAQ (reference sequence). The V gene end was trimmed by 2 bases and the J gene end by 3 bases; junction bases not matched to a gene: 4. CDR3 length: 15 amino acids. This chain's CDR3 is CASSLRQGDDTEAFF. The CDR3 region has the DNA TGTGCCAGCAGCTTAAGACAGGGGGACGACACTGAAGCTTTCTTT.

This rearrangement joins TRBV23-1 to TRBJ2-7; a possible D gene is TRBD1 (5 bases). TRBV23-1 is recorded as an ORF, its role being uncertain. V lost 4 bases, J lost 1 base, and 8 bases lay in between. The CDR3 covers 13 residues. CDR3: CASSPRQSYEQYV. CDR3 coding DNA: TGCGCCAGCAGTCCTCGACAGTCCTACGAGCAGTACGTC.

The V gene is TRBV23-1, the J gene TRBJ2-1; 7 nucleotides match TRBD2. Being an ORF, TRBV23-1 has a function that is uncertain. Losses at the gene ends were 7 bases for V and 3 bases for J; bases not matched to a gene: 12. The CDR3 extends over 16 amino acids. CDR3 sequence reads: CASTPIRGGSYNEQFF. Written as DNA, the CDR3 is TGCGCCAGCACCCCAATCCGTGGCGGGAGCTACAATGAGCAGTTCTTC.

The genes are TRBV18 and TRBJ2-1, with D perhaps TRBD2 (6 bases). The CDR3 has 15 residues. The germline V gene encodes CDR1 KGHSH and CDR2 LQKENI. The V gene lost 4 bases and the J gene lost 4 bases, with 14 bases spanning the gap. CDR3 sequence (DNA): TGTGCCAGCTCACTGAATAGCGGAGAATACAATGAGCAGTTCTTC. Its translation: CASSLNSGEYNEQFF.

This chain joins TRBV3-1 (or the pseudogene TRBV3-2) and TRBJ1-2; 7 bases are shared with TRBD1. V shed 7 bases, J shed 6 bases, and the junction held 11 bases outside the gene matches. Germline V gene sequence: CDR1 LGHDT, CDR2 YNNKEL (reference sequence). CDR3 length equals 14 residues. The CDR3 sequence: CASKLDREQHGYTF. In nucleotides, the CDR3 is TGTGCCAGCAAACTTGACAGGGAGCAACATGGCTACACCTTC.

The V call is TRBV6-2 or TRBV6-3, the J call TRBJ2-5; 10 bases line up with TRBD2. V gave up 0 bases and J gave up 5 bases; unmatched junction bases: 6. Germline V gene sequence: CDR1 MNHEY, CDR2 SVGEGT. The CDR3 covers 16 residues. The CDR3 nucleotides read TGTGCCAGCAGTTACTCGGGAGCGGGGGGGTCTGAGACCCAGTACTTC. Protein: CASSYSGAGGSETQYF.

The gene calls are TRBV19 and TRBJ2-3, with 8 bases that match TRBD1. V lost 4 bases and J lost 5; bases outside the gene matches: 5. The CDR3 totals 14 residues. CDR1 is LNHDA and CDR2 is SQIVND in the germline V gene (reference sequence). CDR3 nucleotide sequence: TGTGCCAGTAGTAAGGACAGGGACGGAGATACGCAGTATTTT. This translates into CASSKDRDGDTQYF.

The V gene is TRBV28, the J gene TRBJ2-5, with D possibly being TRBD2 (6 bases). The germline gives CDR1 MDHEN, CDR2 SYDVKM. CDR3 length equals 15 residues. V lost 3 bases to trimming and J lost 5 bases, with 16 bases between them. The DNA for the CDR3 is TGTGCCAGCAGTTTTCCGGGGGTCCGCCGGGAGACCCAGTACTTC. Its translation: CASSFPGVRRETQYF.

The chain uses TRBV5-1 and TRBJ2-2; the D gene is possibly TRBD1 (6 bases). This CDR3 comprises 14 residues. Germline V CDR1 and CDR2: SGHRS, YFSETQ. V was trimmed by 3 bases and J by 1 base, leaving 7 bases between them. The CDR3 protein is CASSSQGNTGELFF. The CDR3 nucleotides read TGCGCCAGCAGCTCACAGGGGAACACCGGGGAGCTGTTTTTT.

The rearrangement links TRBV7-2 to TRBJ2-3, with a possible D match to TRBD1 (5 bases). V was shortened by 5 bases and J by 4 bases, with 19 bases between the two germline ends. The germline V gene encodes CDR1 SGHTA and CDR2 FQGNSA. CDR3 size: 16 residues. CDR3 sequence: CASSERGGSLADTQYF. The CDR3 DNA is TGTGCCAGCAGCGAAAGGGGTGGTAGCCTAGCAGATACGCAGTATTTT.

The rearrangement joins TRBV20-1 to TRBJ2-1, with a possible D match to TRBD2 (7 bases). Germline assignment: CDR1 DFQATT and CDR2 SNEGSKA (reference sequence). The CDR3 has 16 amino acids. Trimming pared 3 bases from V and 0 bases from J, leaving 15 bases between. The chain's CDR3 is CSASGAGASSYNEQFF. The CDR3, as DNA: TGCAGTGCTAGTGGTGCGGGGGCTAGCTCCTACAATGAGCAGTTCTTC.

The V call is TRBV5-4, the J call TRBJ1-2; 9 bases match TRBD1. The CDR3 contains 14 residues. V lost 7 bases to trimming and J lost 5 bases; unmatched junction nucleotides: 9. CDR1 is SGHNT and CDR2 is YYREEE in the germline V gene (reference sequence). CDR3 sequence: CASGTGNAGYGYTF. The CDR3 DNA follows: TGTGCCAGCGGGACAGGGAACGCTGGGTATGGCTACACCTTC.

This chain connects TRBV11-3 to TRBJ2-1; 13 bases are shared with TRBD2. CDR1 and CDR2 (germline): SGHNT, YENEEA. This CDR3 region has 16 residues. J lost 7 bases, V lost 5 bases, and 8 bases had no gene match. CDR3 amino acids: CASSRPGTSGMNEQFF. CDR3 coding DNA: TGTGCCAGCAGCCGGCCTGGGACTAGCGGGATGAATGAGCAGTTCTTC.

The gene calls are TRBV6-5 and TRBJ2-5; tentatively, D is TRBD2 (6 bases). CDR1 is MNHEY and CDR2 is SVGAGI in the germline V gene. The CDR3 loop spans 15 amino acids. V shed 5 bases and J shed 2 bases, with 15 bases lying between them. The CDR3, as DNA: TGTGCCAGCAGTCTAACCTTTAGCGGTCAAGAGACCCAGTACTTC. Its protein product is CASSLTFSGQETQYF.

This clone has just a few counts. The chain is built from TRBV12-3 or TRBV12-4 and TRBJ2-7; 7 positions match TRBD2. V lost 8 bases, J lost 0 bases, and 4 bases stayed unmatched. The CDR3 contains 13 residues. CDR3 in amino acids: CASLGGFSYEQYF. CDR3 in DNA: TGTGCCAGCCTGGGAGGGTTCTCCTACGAGCAGTACTTC.

J is TRBJ1-2 and V is TRBV14; no clear D. The CDR3 length is 15 residues. V gave up 0 bases and J gave up 1 base, with 9 bases separating them. Germline lookup yields CDR1 SGHDN and CDR2 FVKESK. The CDR3 region has the DNA TGTGCCAGCAGCCAAGATATCAGGATTAACTATGGCTACACCTTC. Protein product: CASSQDIRINYGYTF.